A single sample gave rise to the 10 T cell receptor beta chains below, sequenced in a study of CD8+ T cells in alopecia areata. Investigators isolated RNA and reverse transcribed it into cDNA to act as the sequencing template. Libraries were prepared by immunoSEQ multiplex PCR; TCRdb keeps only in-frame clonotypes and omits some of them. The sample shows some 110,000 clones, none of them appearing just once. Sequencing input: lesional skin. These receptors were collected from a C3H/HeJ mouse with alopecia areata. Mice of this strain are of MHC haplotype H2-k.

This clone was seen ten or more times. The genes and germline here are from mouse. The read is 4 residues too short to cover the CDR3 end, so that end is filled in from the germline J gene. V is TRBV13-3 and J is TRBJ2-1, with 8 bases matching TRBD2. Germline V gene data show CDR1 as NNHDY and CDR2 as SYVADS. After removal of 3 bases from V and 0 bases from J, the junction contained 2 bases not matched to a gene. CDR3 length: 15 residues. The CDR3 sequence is CASSGDWSNYAEQFF. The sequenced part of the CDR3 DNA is TGTGCCAGCAGTGGGGACTGGAGTAACTATGCT.

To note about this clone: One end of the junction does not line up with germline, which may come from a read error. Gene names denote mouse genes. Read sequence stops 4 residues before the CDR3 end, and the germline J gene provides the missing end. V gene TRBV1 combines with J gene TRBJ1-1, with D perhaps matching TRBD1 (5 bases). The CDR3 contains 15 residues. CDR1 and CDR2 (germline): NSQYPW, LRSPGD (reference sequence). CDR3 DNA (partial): TGCGCCTGCAGTGCAGATGAAGGGGAAAACACA. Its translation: CACSADEGENT. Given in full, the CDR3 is CACSADEGENTEVFF.

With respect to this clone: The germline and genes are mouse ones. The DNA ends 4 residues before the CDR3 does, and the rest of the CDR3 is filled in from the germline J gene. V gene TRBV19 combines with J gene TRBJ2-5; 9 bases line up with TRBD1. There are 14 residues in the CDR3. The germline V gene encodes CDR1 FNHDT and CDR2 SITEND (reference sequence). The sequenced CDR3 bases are TGTGCCAGCAGTATAATGGGACAGGGAGAC. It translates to CASSIMGQGD. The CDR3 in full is CASSIMGQGDTQYF.

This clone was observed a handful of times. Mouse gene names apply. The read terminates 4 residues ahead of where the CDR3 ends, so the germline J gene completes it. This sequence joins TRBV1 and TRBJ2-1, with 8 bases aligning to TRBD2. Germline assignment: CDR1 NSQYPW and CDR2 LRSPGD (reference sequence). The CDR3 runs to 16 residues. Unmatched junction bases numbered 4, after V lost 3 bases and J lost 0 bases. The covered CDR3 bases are TGCACCTGCAGTGCGGACTGGGCATATAACTATGCT. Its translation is CTCSADWAYNYA. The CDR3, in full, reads CTCSADWAYNYAEQFF.

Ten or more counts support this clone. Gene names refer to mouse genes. CDR3 residues: CASSSPLRNSDYTF. The CDR3 bases that were read are TGTGCCAGCAGTTCTCCCCTCAGAAACTCC. The gene calls are TRBV13-3 and TRBJ1-2; D is uncertain. With the read ending 4 residues before the CDR3 end, the germline J gene is used to fill in that end. This CDR3 has 14 residues. The germline CDR1 and CDR2 sequences are NNHDY and SYVADS. V dropped 4 bases and J dropped 1 base, with 11 bases sitting between them.

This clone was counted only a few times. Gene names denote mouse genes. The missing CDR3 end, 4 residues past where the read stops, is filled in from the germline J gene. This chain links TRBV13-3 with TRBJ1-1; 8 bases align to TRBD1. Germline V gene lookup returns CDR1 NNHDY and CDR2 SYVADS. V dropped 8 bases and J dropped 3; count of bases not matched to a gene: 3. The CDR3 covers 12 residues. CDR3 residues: CASQGADTEVFF. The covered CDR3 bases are TGTGCCAGTCAGGGGGCGGACACA.

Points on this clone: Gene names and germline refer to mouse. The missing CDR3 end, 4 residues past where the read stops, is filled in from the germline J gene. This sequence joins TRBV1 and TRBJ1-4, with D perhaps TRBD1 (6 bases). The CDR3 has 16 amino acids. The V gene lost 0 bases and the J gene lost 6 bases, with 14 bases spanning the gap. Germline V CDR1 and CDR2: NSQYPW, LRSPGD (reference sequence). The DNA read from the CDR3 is TGCACCTGCAGTGCAGATCCCGGGGGGCGGGACGAA. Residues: CTCSADPGGRDE. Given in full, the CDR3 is CTCSADPGGRDERLFF.

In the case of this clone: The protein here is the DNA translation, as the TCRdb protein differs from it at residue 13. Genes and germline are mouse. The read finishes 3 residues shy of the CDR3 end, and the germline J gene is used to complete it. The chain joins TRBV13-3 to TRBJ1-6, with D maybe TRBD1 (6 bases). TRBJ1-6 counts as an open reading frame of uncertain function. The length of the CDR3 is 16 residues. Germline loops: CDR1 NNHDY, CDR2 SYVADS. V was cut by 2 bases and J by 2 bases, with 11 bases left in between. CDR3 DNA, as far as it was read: TGTGCCAGCAGTGAGGGCAGGGGCACCTATAATTCGCCC. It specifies CASSEGRGTYNSP. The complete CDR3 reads CASSEGRGTYNSPLYF.

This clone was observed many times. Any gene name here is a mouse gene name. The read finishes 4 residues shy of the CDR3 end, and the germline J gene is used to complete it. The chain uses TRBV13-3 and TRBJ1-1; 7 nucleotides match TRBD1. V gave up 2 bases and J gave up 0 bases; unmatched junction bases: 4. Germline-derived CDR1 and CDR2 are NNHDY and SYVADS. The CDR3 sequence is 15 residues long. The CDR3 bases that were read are TGTGCCAGCAGTGAGAAGGGACAGACAAACACA. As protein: CASSEKGQTNT. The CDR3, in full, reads CASSEKGQTNTEVFF.

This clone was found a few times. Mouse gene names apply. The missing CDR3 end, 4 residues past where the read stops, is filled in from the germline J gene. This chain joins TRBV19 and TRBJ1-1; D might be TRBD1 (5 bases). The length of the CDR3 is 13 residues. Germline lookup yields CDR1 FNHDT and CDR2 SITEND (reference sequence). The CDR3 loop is CASSIPGGIEVFF. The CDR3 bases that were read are TGTGCCAGCAGTATCCCTGGGGGGATA. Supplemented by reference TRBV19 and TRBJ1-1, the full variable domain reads GGIITQTPKFLIGQEGQKLTLKCQQNFNHDTMYWYRQDSGKGLRLIYYSITENDLQKGDLSEGYDASREKKSSFSLTVTSAQKNEMAVFLCASSIPGGIEVFFGKGTRLTVV.